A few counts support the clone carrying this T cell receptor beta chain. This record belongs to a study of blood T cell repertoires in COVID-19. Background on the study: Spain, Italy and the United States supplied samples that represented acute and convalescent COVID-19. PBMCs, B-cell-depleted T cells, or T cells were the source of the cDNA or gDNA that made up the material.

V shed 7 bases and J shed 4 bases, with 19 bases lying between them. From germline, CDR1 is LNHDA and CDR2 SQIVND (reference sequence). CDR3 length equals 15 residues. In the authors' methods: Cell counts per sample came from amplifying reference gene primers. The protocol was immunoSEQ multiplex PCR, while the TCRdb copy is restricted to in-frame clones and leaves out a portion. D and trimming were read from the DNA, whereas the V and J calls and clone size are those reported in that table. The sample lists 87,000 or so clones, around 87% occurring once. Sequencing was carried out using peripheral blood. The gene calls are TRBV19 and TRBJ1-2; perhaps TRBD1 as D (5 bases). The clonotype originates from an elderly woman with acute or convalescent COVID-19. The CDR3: CASTSESEGAYGYTF. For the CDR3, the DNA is TGTGCCAGTACTAGTGAGAGTGAAGGGGCCTATGGCTACACCTTC.